Sequencing of this T cell receptor beta chain was carried out in a study of response to subunit inactivated influenza vaccine. This clonotype has more than one count but fewer than ten. TCRdb reprocessed the RT-PCR reads via MiXCR and lists one record per CDR3 protein. Of hundreds of thousands of distinct CDR3 sequences listed, over 9% were seen once; the top ten hold approximately 11%. V was pared by 5 bases and J by 1 base, with 12 bases between. The length of the CDR3 is 14 residues. In germline, CDR1 is SGHTA, CDR2 FQGNSA. These sequences were also reported in another study, on T cells expressing NK-cell markers. Per that paper: 5'RACE template switching built TCR beta cDNA with unique molecular identifiers. The authors derived TCR beta repertoires from sorted CD3+CD56+NKG2C+, CD3+CD56+NKG2C- and CD3+CD56-NKG2C+ T cells. Most of the eight sequenced donors tested HCMV-seropositive; one tested seronegative. The CD3+CD56-NKG2C+ fraction of a handful of donors was also led by these clonotypes. Whether expanded NKG2C+ T cell clones were HCMV specific stayed uncertain.

The sample consisted of PBMCs from blood, taken on the day of vaccination. This receptor was identified in a man aged 45-60 years who received an inactivated influenza vaccine. This chain joins TRBV7-2 and TRBJ2-7; D remains unclear. The CDR3 loop reads CASSPQPLSYEQYF. CDR3 DNA sequence: TGTGCCAGCAGCCCGCAGCCACTTTCCTACGAGCAGTACTTC.